Each of the 21 T cell receptor beta chains below was sequenced from the same sample in a study of OX40 agonist ivuxolimab in advanced cancers. The data were produced by immunoSEQ multiplex PCR, yet TCRdb's version contains in-frame clones alone and is incomplete. The sample lists tens of thousands of clones; about 80% were seen once. Material: CD4+ or CD8+ T cells sorted from blood, obtained in a trial of the OX40 agonist ivuxolimab. The source is an adult with an advanced solid tumor such as melanoma, head and neck, liver or kidney cancer.

The chain has TRBV27 and TRBJ2-1; 8 bases are a match to TRBD1. The CDR3 runs to 13 residues. Trimming cost V 6 bases and J 7 bases; bases outside gene matches: 5. Germline V CDR1 and CDR2: MNHEY, SMNVEV (reference sequence). The chain's CDR3 is CASRTGAWNEQFF. The CDR3 nucleotides read TGTGCCAGCAGGACAGGGGCATGGAATGAGCAGTTCTTC.

This rearrangement joins TRBV18 to TRBJ1-6; 9 positions agree with TRBD1. There are 15 residues in the CDR3. CDR1 is KGHSH and CDR2 is LQKENI in the germline V gene. Trimming removed 2 bases from V and 10 bases from J; junction bases left unmatched: 6. As DNA, the CDR3 is TGTGCCAGCTCACCAGCCGACAGGGGGAACTCACCCCTCCACTTT. Its protein is CASSPADRGNSPLHF.

The V and J genes are TRBV14 and TRBJ1-1; D not certain. Trimming pared 5 bases from V and 1 base from J, leaving 8 bases between. CDR1 and CDR2 from the germline V gene are SGHDN and FVKESK. The length of the CDR3 is 13 residues. CDR3 in DNA: TGTGCCAGCAGCGCGACAAAGAACACTGAAGCTTTCTTT. The encoded protein is CASSATKNTEAFF. The full variable domain, completed using reference TRBV14 and TRBJ1-1, is EAGVTQFPSHSVIEKGQTVTLRCDPISGHDNLYWYRRVMGKEIKFLLHFVKESKQDESGMPNNRFLAERTGGTYSTLKVQPAELEDSGVYFCASSATKNTEAFFGQGTRLTVV.

V and J are TRBV7-6 and TRBJ2-7; no clear D. The V gene's germline CDR1 is SGHVS and CDR2 FNYEAQ. Deletions cut 7 bases from V and 0 bases from J, with 13 bases between. The CDR3 runs to 14 residues. The CDR3 loop reads CASTPRGGSYEQYF. DNA for the CDR3: TGTGCCAGCACCCCGCGAGGCGGCTCCTACGAGCAGTACTTC.

The chain combines TRBV7-2 with TRBJ1-6; no definite D call. The CDR3 contains 13 residues. Trimming pared 5 bases from V and 9 bases from J, leaving 11 bases between. Germline V gives CDR1 SGHTA, CDR2 FQGNSA. The CDR3 spells CASSDRRFSPLHF. For the CDR3, the DNA is TGTGCCAGCAGCGACCGACGGTTTTCACCCCTCCACTTT.

The genes are TRBV7-9 and TRBJ2-2; 12 bases fit TRBD2. The ends lost 2 bases at V and 3 bases at J; junction bases unmatched: 1. CDR1 and CDR2 from the germline V gene are SEHNR and FQNEAQ (reference sequence). The CDR3 runs 16 residues. The chain's CDR3 is CASSLRLAGDTGELFF. The CDR3 DNA follows: TGTGCCAGCAGCTTACGACTAGCGGGAGACACCGGGGAGCTGTTTTTT.

The chain carries TRBV7-9 and TRBJ2-3; TRBD2 might be the D (6 bases). V lost 0 bases and J 2 bases, leaving 15 bases between the germline ends. CDR3 length: 17 residues. CDR1 is SEHNR, CDR2 FQNEAQ, per germline (reference sequence). The CDR3 is CASSLAGWAGNTDTQYF. The CDR3, as DNA: TGTGCCAGCAGCTTAGCGGGTTGGGCGGGGAACACAGATACGCAGTATTTT.

The rearrangement uses TRBV19 and TRBJ2-7; weak D call: TRBD1 (5 bases). Germline V gene data show CDR1 as LNHDA and CDR2 as SQIVND (reference sequence). The germline V and J ends were trimmed by 3 bases and 7 bases, with 7 bases remaining between them. The CDR3 sequence is 11 residues long. CDR3 nucleotides: TGTGCCAGTAGTATTGGGGCGGAGCAGTACTTC. Translated: CASSIGAEQYF. The entire variable domain, with the rest obtained from reference TRBV19 and TRBJ2-7, is as follows: DGGITQSPKYLFRKEGQNVTLSCEQNLNHDAMYWYRQDPGQGLRLIYYSQIVNDFQKGDIAEGYSVSREKKESFPLTVTSAQKNPTAFYLCASSIGAEQYFGPGTRLTVT.

This clone was seen a handful of times. The DNA of the CDR3 is TGCGCCAGCAGTAGCCAGGGGAGCACTGAAGCTTTCTTT. This codes for CASSSQGSTEAFF. The rearrangement joins TRBV5-1 to TRBJ1-1; maybe TRBD1 (6 bases). Per germline, CDR1 SGHRS and CDR2 YFSETQ. V dropped 5 bases and J dropped 4 bases, with 12 bases sitting between them. The CDR3 consists of 13 residues.

The chain carries TRBV30 and TRBJ2-7; D uncertain. Germline CDR1 and CDR2: GTSNPN and SVGIG (reference sequence). The length of the CDR3 is 12 residues. Between the trimmed V and J ends, which lost 5 bases and 2 bases, there was a span of 10 bases. DNA of the CDR3: TGTGCCTGGGGCCTGAATGCCTACGAGCAGTACTTC. This codes for CAWGLNAYEQYF.

The chain links TRBV20-1 to TRBJ2-4, with unresolved D. Trimming left V 5 bases short and J 7 bases short, with 9 bases between. Germline values: CDR1 DFQATT, CDR2 SNEGSKA (reference sequence). The CDR3 covers 11 residues. CDR3 DNA sequence: TGCAGTGCTCAAATAACGAACATTCAGTACTTC. It specifies CSAQITNIQYF.

The chain has TRBV11-2 and TRBJ2-1; D unresolved. CDR3 length: 11 residues. V was cut by 11 bases and J by 9 bases, with 14 bases left in between. Germline V gene lookup returns CDR1 SGHAT and CDR2 FQNNGV. CDR3 nucleotides: TGTGCCGTACCGGTGACCGGTGAGCAGTTCTTC. Its translation: CAVPVTGEQFF.

In nucleotides, the CDR3 is TGTGCCAGTTCCGGGACCCATAATCAGCCCCAGCATTTT. It yields the protein CASSGTHNQPQHF. V and J are TRBV19 and TRBJ1-5; the D gene is possibly TRBD1 (5 bases). The germline V gene encodes CDR1 LNHDA and CDR2 SQIVND (reference sequence). CDR3 length: 13 amino acids. Trimming removed 8 bases from V and 4 bases from J, with 12 bases in between.

This chain connects TRBV18 to TRBJ2-7; D is ambiguous. Germline V gene data show CDR1 as KGHSH and CDR2 as LQKENI. The length of the CDR3 is 14 residues. V gave up 2 bases and J gave up 4 bases, with 12 bases separating them. DNA of the CDR3: TGTGCCAGCTCACCAGTGGTGAGTGGATACGAGCAGTACTTC. Protein: CASSPVVSGYEQYF.

The rearrangement uses TRBV14 and TRBJ2-3; 7 nucleotides line up with TRBD1. Germline lookup yields CDR1 SGHDN and CDR2 FVKESK. The trim removed 5 bases at V and 2 bases at J, leaving 1 base unmatched. The CDR3 covers 13 residues. The CDR3 loop reads CASSDRVTDTQYF. As DNA, the CDR3 is TGTGCCAGCAGCGACAGGGTCACAGATACGCAGTATTTT.

The chain couples TRBV6-7 to TRBJ2-3; tentatively, D is TRBD1 (5 bases). TRBV6-7 belongs to the ORF category, with a function that is uncertain. The length of the CDR3 is 14 residues. Trimming shortened V by 8 bases and J by 3 bases, and 15 bases separated the two germline ends. The CDR3 DNA is TGTGCCAGCCAGTCCAGGGTAGGTACAGATACGCAGTATTTT. It translates to CASQSRVGTDTQYF.

Here the CDR3 reads CASSQDASGGLNEQFF. DNA of the CDR3: TGCGCCAGCAGCCAAGATGCTAGCGGGGGCCTAAATGAGCAGTTCTTC. This chain joins TRBV4-1 and TRBJ2-1; 10 bases map to TRBD2. V was clipped by 0 bases and J by 7 bases; unmatched bases: 6. CDR1 and CDR2 from the germline V gene are MGHRA and YSYEKL. This CDR3 comprises 16 residues.

This sequence joins TRBV2 and TRBJ1-4; a weak D match, TRBD1 (6 bases). CDR1 is SNHLY, CDR2 FYNNEI, per germline. The CDR3 runs to 13 residues. V was clipped by 3 bases and J by 7 bases, with 9 bases between them. CDR3 loop: CASSEGQIEKLFF. CDR3 coding DNA: TGTGCCAGCAGTGAGGGACAAATTGAAAAACTGTTTTTT.

The V call is TRBV7-3, the J call TRBJ2-6; D gene unclear. V was pared by 1 base and J by 0 bases, with 4 bases between. Looked up from germline, CDR1 is SGHTA and CDR2 is FQGTGA. The CDR3 loop spans 15 amino acids. The CDR3 region has the DNA TGTGCCAGCAGCTTAAGTCGCTCTGGGGCCAACGTCCTGACTTTC. It encodes CASSLSRSGANVLTF. Full variable domain (outside the CDR3, taken from reference TRBV7-3 and TRBJ2-6): GAGVSQTPSNKVTEKGKYVELRCDPISGHTALYWYRQSLGQGPEFLIYFQGTGAADDSGLPNDRFFAVRPEGSVSTLKIQRTERGDSAVYLCASSLSRSGANVLTFGAGSRLTVL.

This chain joins TRBV11-1 and TRBJ2-1; D gene uncertain. This CDR3 comprises 12 residues. The germline V gene encodes CDR1 SGHAT and CDR2 FQDESV (reference sequence). The V and J ends lost 2 bases and 7 bases respectively, with 6 bases between them. This CDR3 reads CASSLLGNEQFF. For the CDR3, the DNA is TGTGCCAGCAGCTTACTGGGGAATGAGCAGTTCTTC.

V and J are TRBV18 and TRBJ1-6, with 7 bases fitting TRBD1. The V gene end was trimmed by 1 base and the J gene end by 10 bases; junction bases not matched to a gene: 7. Looked up from germline, CDR1 is KGHSH and CDR2 is LQKENI. This CDR3 contains 15 residues. CDR3 amino acids: CASSPQGAGRSPLHF. The CDR3 coding sequence is TGTGCCAGCTCACCACAGGGGGCAGGGAGGTCACCCCTCCACTTT. Looking up the rest from reference TRBV18 and TRBJ1-6 gives the full variable domain: NAGVMQNPRHLVRRRGQEARLRCSPMKGHSHVYWYRQLPEEGLKFMVYLQKENIIDESGMPKERFSAEFPKEGPSILRIQQVVRGDSAAYFCASSPQGAGRSPLHFGNGTRLTVT.